This T cell receptor beta chain was captured by sequencing in a study of T cells after yellow fever vaccination. By 5'RACE template switching, TCR cDNA was produced, with a universal primer site and UMIs added in the process. MiXCR was run by TCRdb on the 5' RACE reads, yielding one entry per CDR3 protein. The sample consists of 300,000 to 400,000 distinct CDR3 sequences, around an eighth of them appearing once. Findings of the study overall: At 95% to 98% for CD4 and approximately 88% for CD8, most primary-vaccination clones showed up again after the booster.

A note on this clonotype: The antigen remains unidentified.

This specimen consisted of CD4+ T cells sorted from PBMCs, obtained 15 days after the yellow fever booster vaccination. The receptor comes from a man between 18 and 29 years old who received the YFV17D yellow fever vaccine.

The CDR3 loop is CASSQGRVQETQYF. The CDR3 DNA follows: TGTGCCAGCAGCCAAGGCAGAGTCCAAGAGACCCAGTACTTC. The genes are TRBV3-1 and TRBJ2-5; no definite D call. Germline-derived CDR1 and CDR2 are LGHDT and YNNKEL (reference sequence). This CDR3 contains 14 residues. V lost 1 base, J lost 1 base, and 7 bases lay in between.